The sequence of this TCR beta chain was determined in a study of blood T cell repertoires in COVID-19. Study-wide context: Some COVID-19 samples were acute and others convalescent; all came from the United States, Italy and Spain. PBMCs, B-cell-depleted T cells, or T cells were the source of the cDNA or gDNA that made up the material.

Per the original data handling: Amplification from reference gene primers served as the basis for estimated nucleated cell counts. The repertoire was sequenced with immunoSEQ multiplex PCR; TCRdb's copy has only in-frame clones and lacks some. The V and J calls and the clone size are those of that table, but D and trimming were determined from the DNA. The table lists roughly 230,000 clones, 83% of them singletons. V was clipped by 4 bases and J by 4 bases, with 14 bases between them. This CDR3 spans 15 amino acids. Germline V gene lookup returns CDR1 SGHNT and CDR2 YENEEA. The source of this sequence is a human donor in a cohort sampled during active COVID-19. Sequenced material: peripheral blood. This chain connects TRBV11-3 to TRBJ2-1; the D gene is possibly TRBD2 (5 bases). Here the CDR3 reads CASSSSDRTYNEQFF. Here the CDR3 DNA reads TGTGCCAGCAGCTCCTCGGACCGGACTTACAATGAGCAGTTCTTC.